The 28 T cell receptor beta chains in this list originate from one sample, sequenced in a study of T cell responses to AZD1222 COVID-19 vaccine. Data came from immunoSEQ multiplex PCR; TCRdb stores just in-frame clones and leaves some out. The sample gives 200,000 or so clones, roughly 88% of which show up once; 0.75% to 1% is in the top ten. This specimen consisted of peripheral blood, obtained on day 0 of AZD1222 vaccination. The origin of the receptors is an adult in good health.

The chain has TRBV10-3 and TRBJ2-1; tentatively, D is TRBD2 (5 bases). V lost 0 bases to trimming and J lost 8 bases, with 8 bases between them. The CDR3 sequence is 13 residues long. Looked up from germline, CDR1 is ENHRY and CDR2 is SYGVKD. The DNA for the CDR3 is TGTGCCATCAGTGAGTCGAACGGGGATGAGCAGTTCTTC. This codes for CAISESNGDEQFF.

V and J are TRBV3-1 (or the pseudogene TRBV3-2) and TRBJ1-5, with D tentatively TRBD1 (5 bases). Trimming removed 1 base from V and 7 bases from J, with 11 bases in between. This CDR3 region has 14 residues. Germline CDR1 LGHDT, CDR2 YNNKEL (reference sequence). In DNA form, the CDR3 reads TGTGCCAGCAGCCAAGGGGGGTTTATGCAGCCCCAGCATTTT. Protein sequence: CASSQGGFMQPQHF.

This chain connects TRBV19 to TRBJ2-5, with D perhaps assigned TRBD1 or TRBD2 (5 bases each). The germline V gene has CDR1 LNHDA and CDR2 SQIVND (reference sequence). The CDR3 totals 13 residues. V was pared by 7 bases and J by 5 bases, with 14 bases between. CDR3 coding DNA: TGTGCCAGTAAAATGGGACCAGCGGAGACCCAGTACTTC. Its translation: CASKMGPAETQYF.

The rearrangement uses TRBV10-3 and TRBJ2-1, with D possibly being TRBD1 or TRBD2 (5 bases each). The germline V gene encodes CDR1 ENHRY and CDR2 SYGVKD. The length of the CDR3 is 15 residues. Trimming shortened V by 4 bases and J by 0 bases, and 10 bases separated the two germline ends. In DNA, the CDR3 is TGTGCCATCAGTGTGGCAGGGAGCTCCTACAATGAGCAGTTCTTC. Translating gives CAISVAGSSYNEQFF.

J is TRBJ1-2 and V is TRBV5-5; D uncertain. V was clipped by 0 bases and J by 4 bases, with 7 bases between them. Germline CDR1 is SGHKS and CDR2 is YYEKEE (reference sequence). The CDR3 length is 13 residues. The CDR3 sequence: CASSLALRYGYTF. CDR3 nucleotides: TGTGCCAGCAGCTTGGCCTTGCGCTATGGCTACACCTTC.

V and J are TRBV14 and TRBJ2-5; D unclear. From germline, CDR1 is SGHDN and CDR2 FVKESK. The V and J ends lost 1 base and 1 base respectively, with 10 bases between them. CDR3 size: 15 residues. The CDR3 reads CASSQGIRTQETQYF. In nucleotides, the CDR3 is TGTGCCAGCAGCCAAGGTATCCGGACCCAAGAGACCCAGTACTTC.

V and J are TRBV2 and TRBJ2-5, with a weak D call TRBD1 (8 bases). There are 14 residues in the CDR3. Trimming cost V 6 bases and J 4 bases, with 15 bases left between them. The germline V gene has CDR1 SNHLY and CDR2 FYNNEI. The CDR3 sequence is CASSVQGEGETQYF. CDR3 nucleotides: TGTGCCAGCAGCGTACAGGGGGAGGGAGAGACCCAGTACTTC.

CDR3 coding DNA: TGTGCCAGTAGTATAGGGCCCTCCCTCAATCAGCCCCAGCATTTT. Translating gives CASSIGPSLNQPQHF. V and J are TRBV19 and TRBJ1-5; D unresolved. The CDR3 extends over 15 amino acids. Trimming removed 1 base at V and 3 bases at J, with 10 bases between. From germline, CDR1 is LNHDA and CDR2 SQIVND (reference sequence).

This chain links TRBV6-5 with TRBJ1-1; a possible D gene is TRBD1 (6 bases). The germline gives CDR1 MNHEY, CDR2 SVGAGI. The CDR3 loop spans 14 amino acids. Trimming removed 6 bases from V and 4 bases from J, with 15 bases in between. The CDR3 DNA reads TGTGCCAGCAGAAATCAGGGGTGGATCACTGAAGCTTTCTTT. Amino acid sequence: CASRNQGWITEAFF.

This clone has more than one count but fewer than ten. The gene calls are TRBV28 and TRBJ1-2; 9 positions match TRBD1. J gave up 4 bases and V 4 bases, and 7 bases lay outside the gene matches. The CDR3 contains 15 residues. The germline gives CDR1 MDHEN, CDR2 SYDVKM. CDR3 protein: CASSSGTGIPYGYTF. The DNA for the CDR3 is TGTGCCAGCAGTTCCGGGACAGGGATCCCCTATGGCTACACCTTC.

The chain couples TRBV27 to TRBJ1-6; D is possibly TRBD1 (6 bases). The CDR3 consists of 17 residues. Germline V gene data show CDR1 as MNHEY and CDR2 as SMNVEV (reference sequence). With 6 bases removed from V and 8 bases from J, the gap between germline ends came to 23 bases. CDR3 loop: CASSFASAGVRDSPLHF. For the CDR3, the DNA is TGTGCCAGCAGCTTTGCGTCGGCAGGGGTGAGGGATTCACCCCTCCACTTT.

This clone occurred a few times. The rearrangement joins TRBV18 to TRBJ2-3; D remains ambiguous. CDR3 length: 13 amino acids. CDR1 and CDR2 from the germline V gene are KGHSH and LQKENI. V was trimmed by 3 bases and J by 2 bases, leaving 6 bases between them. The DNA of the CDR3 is TGTGCCAGCTCACCGGACGTCACAGATACGCAGTATTTT. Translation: CASSPDVTDTQYF.

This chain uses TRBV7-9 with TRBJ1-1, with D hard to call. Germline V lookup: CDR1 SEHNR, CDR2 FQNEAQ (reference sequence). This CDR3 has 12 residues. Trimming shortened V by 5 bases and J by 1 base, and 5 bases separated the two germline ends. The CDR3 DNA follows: TGTGCCAGCAGCCCGCGGAACACTGAAGCTTTCTTT. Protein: CASSPRNTEAFF.

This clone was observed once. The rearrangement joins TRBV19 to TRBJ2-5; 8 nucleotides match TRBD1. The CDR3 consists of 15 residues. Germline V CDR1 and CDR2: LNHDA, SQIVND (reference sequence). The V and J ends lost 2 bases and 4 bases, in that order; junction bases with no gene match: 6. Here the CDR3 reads CASSIPGRGRETQYF. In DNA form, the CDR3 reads TGTGCCAGTAGTATACCGGGCAGGGGGCGAGAGACCCAGTACTTC.

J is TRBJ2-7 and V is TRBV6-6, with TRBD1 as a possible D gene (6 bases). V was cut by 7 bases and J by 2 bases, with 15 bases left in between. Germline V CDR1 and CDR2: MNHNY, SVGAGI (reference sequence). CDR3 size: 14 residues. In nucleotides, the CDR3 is TGTGCCAGCACCCGGACAGAAAACACCTACGAGCAGTACTTC. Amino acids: CASTRTENTYEQYF.

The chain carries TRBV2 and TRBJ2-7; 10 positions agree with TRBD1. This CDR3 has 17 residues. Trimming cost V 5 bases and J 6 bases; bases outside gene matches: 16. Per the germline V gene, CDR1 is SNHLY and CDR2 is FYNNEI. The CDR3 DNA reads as TGTGCCAGCAGTCGTTCCCCCCGGGACAGGGGCTGGAGCGAGCAGTACTTC. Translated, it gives CASSRSPRDRGWSEQYF.

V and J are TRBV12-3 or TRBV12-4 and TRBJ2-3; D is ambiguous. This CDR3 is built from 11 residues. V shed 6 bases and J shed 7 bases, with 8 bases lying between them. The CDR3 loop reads CASRYTHTQYF. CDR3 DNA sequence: TGTGCCAGCAGGTACACCCATACGCAGTATTTT.

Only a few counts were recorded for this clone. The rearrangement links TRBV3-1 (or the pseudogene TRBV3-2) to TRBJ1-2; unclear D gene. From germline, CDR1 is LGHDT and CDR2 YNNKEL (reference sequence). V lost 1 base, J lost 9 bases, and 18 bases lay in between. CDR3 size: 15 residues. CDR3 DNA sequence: TGTGCCAGCAGCCAAGGGGGAGTCTGGGGAGGTAGCTACACCTTC. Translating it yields CASSQGGVWGGSYTF.

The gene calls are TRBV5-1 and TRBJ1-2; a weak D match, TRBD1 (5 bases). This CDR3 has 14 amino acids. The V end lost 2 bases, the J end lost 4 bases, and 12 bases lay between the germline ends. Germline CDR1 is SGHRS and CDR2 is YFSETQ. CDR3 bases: TGCGCCAGCAGCTTAACAGGAGCATCCTATGGCTACACCTTC. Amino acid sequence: CASSLTGASYGYTF.

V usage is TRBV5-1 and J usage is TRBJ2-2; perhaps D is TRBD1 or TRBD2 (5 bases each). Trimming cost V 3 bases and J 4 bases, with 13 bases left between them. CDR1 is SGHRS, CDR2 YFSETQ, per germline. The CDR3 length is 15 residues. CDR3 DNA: TGCGCCAGCAGCTGGGGGACGGGTAGCACCGGGGAGCTGTTTTTT. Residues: CASSWGTGSTGELFF.

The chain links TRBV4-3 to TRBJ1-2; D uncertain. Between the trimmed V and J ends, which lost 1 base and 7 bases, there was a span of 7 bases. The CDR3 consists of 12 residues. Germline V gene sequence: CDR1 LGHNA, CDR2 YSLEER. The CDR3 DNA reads TGCGCCAGCAGCCAAGCTTCCAGTGGCTACACCTTC. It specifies CASSQASSGYTF.

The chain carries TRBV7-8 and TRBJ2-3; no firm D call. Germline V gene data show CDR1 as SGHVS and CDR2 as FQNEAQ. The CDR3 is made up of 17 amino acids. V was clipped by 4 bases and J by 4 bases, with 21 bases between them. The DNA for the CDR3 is TGTGCCAGCAGCTCCTTGGGCCGCCCTGATGGGGCAGATACGCAGTATTTT. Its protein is CASSSLGRPDGADTQYF. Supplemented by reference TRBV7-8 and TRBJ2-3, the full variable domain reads GAGVSQSPRYKVAKRGQDVALRCDPISGHVSLFWYQQALGQGPEFLTYFQNEAQLDKSGLPSDRFFAERPEGSVSTLKIQRTQQEDSAVYLCASSSLGRPDGADTQYFGPGTRLTVL.

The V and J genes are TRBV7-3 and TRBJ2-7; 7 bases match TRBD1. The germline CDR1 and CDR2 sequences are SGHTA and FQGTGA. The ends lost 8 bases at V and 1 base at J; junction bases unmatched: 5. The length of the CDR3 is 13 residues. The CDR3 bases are TGTGCCAGCGCTTTGGGACAGTCCTACGAGCAGTACTTC. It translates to CASALGQSYEQYF. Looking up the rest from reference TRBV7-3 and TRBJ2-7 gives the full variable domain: GAGVSQTPSNKVTEKGKYVELRCDPISGHTALYWYRQSLGQGPEFLIYFQGTGAADDSGLPNDRFFAVRPEGSVSTLKIQRTERGDSAVYLCASALGQSYEQYFGPGTRLTVT.

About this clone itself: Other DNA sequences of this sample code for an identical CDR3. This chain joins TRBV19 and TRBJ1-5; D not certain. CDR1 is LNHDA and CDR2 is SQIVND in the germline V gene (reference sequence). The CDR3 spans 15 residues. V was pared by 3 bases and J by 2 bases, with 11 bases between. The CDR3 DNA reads TGTGCCAGTAGTATGGAAGGGCGCGGCAATCAGCCCCAGCATTTT. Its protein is CASSMEGRGNQPQHF.

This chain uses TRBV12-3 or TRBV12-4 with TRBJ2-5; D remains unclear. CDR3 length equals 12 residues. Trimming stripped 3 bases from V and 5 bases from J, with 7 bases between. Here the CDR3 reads CASSFKRETQYF. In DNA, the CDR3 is TGTGCCAGCAGTTTCAAACGGGAGACCCAGTACTTC.

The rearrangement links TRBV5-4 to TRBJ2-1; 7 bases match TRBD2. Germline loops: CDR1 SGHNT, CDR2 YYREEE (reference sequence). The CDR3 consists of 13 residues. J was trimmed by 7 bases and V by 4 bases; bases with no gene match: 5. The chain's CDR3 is CASSPGRGNEQFF. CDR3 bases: TGTGCCAGCAGCCCGGGGAGGGGTAATGAGCAGTTCTTC.

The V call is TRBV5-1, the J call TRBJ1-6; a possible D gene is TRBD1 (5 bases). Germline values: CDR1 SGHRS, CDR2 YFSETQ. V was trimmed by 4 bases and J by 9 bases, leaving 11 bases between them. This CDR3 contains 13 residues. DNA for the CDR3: TGCGCCAGCAGCCCGGGGGGTGGTTCACCCCTCCACTTT. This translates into CASSPGGGSPLHF.

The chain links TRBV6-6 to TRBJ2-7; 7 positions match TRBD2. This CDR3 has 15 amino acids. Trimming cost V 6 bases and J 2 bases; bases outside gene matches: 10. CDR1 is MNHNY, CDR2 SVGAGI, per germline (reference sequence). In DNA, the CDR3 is TGTGCCAGCAGCCCCACGGGAGGTTCTCCCTACGAGCAGTACTTC. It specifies CASSPTGGSPYEQYF.